Listed below are T cell receptor beta chains from one sample, sequenced in a study of blood T cell repertoires in COVID-19. Profiling relied on immunoSEQ multiplex PCR, and the TCRdb table lists in-frame clones only, not all of them. The sample carries some 58,000 clones, about 86% recorded once. The sample comprised peripheral blood. All receptors come from a man between 50 and 59 years old with acute or convalescent COVID-19. The CDR3 runs from the conserved cysteine through the conserved F or W. The D gene is left open where the match is weak. Size values are once, few and many counts, or a class for expanded clones, and some rows have none.

-	TRBV6-5	TRBJ2-1	-	CASSPVSEGGNEQFF	TGTGCCAGCAGTCCCGTTTCGGAGGGTGGCAATGAGCAGTTCTTC
TRBD1	TRBV18	TRBJ2-2	-	CASSPAPGQGGTGELFF	TGTGCCAGCTCACCGGCGCCGGGACAGGGAGGCACCGGGGAGCTGTTTTTT
-	TRBV7-9	TRBJ2-7	-	CASSLEGGPYEQYF	TGTGCCAGCAGCTTAGAAGGAGGGCCGTACGAGCAGTACTTC
TRBD1	TRBV18	TRBJ1-2	-	CASSPQTGTDGYTF	TGTGCCAGCTCACCCCAAACCGGGACAGATGGCTACACCTTC
-	TRBV7-8	TRBJ2-7	-	CASSLGYSLTYEQYF	TGTGCCAGCAGCTTAGGTTACAGTTTAACCTACGAGCAGTACTTC
-	TRBV6-1	TRBJ1-6	-	CASSTTGLDSPLHF	TGTGCCAGCAGTACCACAGGGCTTGATTCACCCCTCCACTTT
TRBD1	TRBV2	TRBJ1-1	-	CASRGQPNTEAFF	TGTGCCAGCCGGGGACAGCCGAACACTGAAGCTTTCTTT
TRBD1	TRBV18	TRBJ1-1	-	CASSRARTGKTEAFF	TGTGCCAGCTCACGCGCTCGGACAGGCAAGACTGAAGCTTTCTTT
TRBD1	TRBV11-2	TRBJ1-1	-	CASRLTGATEAFF	TGTGCCAGCAGGCTGACAGGGGCCACTGAAGCTTTCTTT
-	TRBV2	TRBJ1-6	-	CASMRSSYNSPLHF	TGTGCCAGCATGAGGAGCTCCTATAATTCACCCCTCCACTTT
-	TRBV19	TRBJ1-4	-	CASRMSGSGEKLFF	TGTGCCAGTAGAATGTCCGGGTCTGGGGAAAAACTGTTTTTT
-	TRBV6-5	TRBJ1-5	-	CASTNAVNQPQHF	TGTGCCAGCACAAATGCAGTCAATCAGCCCCAGCATTTT
TRBD1	TRBV7-2	TRBJ2-7	once	CASSLIQGAGEQYF	TGTGCCAGCAGCTTAATACAGGGGGCGGGCGAGCAGTACTTC